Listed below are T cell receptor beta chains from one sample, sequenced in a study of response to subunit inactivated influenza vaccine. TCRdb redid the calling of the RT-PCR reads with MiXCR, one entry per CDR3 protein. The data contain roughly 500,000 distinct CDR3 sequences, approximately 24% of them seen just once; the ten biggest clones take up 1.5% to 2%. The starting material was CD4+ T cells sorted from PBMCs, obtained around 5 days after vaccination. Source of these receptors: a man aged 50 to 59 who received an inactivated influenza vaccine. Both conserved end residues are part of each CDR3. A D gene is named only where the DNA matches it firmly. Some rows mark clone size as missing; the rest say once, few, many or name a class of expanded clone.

CDR3 DNA: TGTGCCAGCAGTCTGGGGGGGTTCAGGGACGAAAAACTGTTTTTT
CDR3 protein: CASSLGGFRDEKLFF
D gene: -
clone size: few
CDR3 length: 15
J gene: TRBJ1-4
V gene: TRBV12-3/TRBV12-4

CDR3 DNA: TGTGCCAGCAGCGATAGGTACCTAAATCAGCCCCAGCATTTT
CDR3 protein: CASSDRYLNQPQHF
D gene: -
clone size: -
CDR3 length: 14
J gene: TRBJ1-5
V gene: TRBV2

CDR3 DNA: TGTGCCAGCAGTGTAGGCGGAGCTAGCACAGATACGCAGTATTTT
CDR3 protein: CASSVGGASTDTQYF
D gene: -
clone size: many
CDR3 length: 15
J gene: TRBJ2-3
V gene: TRBV9

CDR3 DNA: TGTGCCAGCAGTGAGAAGGATACGCAGTATTTT
CDR3 protein: CASSEKDTQYF
D gene: -
clone size: -
CDR3 length: 11
J gene: TRBJ2-3
V gene: TRBV6-1

CDR3 DNA: TGTGCCACCAGCAGGGACGCGGGACAGGGCAATGAGCAGTTCTTC
CDR3 protein: CATSRDAGQGNEQFF
D gene: TRBD1
clone size: -
CDR3 length: 15
J gene: TRBJ2-1
V gene: TRBV15

CDR3 DNA: TGTGCCAGCAGCACCGGGGTCCCGAACACTGAAGCTTTCTTT
CDR3 protein: CASSTGVPNTEAFF
D gene: -
clone size: -
CDR3 length: 14
J gene: TRBJ1-1
V gene: TRBV6-2/TRBV6-3

CDR3 DNA: TGTGCCAGCAGCCAAGGAGCGGGAGTAACAGATACGCAGTATTTT
CDR3 protein: CASSQGAGVTDTQYF
D gene: TRBD2
clone size: few
CDR3 length: 15
J gene: TRBJ2-3
V gene: TRBV4-2

CDR3 DNA: TGCAGCGTTGAGCGGACAGTCGAAGCTTTCTTT
CDR3 protein: CSVERTVEAFF
D gene: -
clone size: -
CDR3 length: 11
J gene: TRBJ1-1
V gene: TRBV29-1

CDR3 DNA: TGTGCCAGCAGCTTGATCCTCTTGGAGGGCTCCTACGAGCAGTACTTC
CDR3 protein: CASSLILLEGSYEQYF
D gene: -
clone size: -
CDR3 length: 16
J gene: TRBJ2-7
V gene: TRBV7-2

CDR3 DNA: TGTGCCAGCAGTCGATATAGCGGGGACTACAATGAGCAGTTCTTC
CDR3 protein: CASSRYSGDYNEQFF
D gene: TRBD2
clone size: -
CDR3 length: 15
J gene: TRBJ2-1
V gene: TRBV6-1

CDR3 DNA: TGCAGTGCTAGAGATCGAAGGGCAGGGTCGGTGAACACTGAAGCTTTCTTT
CDR3 protein: CSARDRRAGSVNTEAFF
D gene: -
clone size: -
CDR3 length: 17
J gene: TRBJ1-1
V gene: TRBV20-1

CDR3 DNA: TGCAGTGCTAGAAGTCTGAGGAGTCCCGTGACCCAGTACTTC
CDR3 protein: CSARSLRSPVTQYF
D gene: -
clone size: -
CDR3 length: 14
J gene: TRBJ2-5
V gene: TRBV20-1

CDR3 DNA: TGTGCCAGCACGCCTTCGATTAGCACAGATACGCAGTATTTT
CDR3 protein: CASTPSISTDTQYF
D gene: -
clone size: -
CDR3 length: 14
J gene: TRBJ2-3
V gene: TRBV28

CDR3 DNA: TGTGCCAGCAGTTCCCCGACAGGTCCCTACGAGCAGTACTTC
CDR3 protein: CASSSPTGPYEQYF
D gene: -
clone size: few
CDR3 length: 14
J gene: TRBJ2-7
V gene: TRBV6-5

CDR3 DNA: TGCAGTGCGGGGTTAGCGGGAGAGACCAATGAGCAGTTCTTC
CDR3 protein: CSAGLAGETNEQFF
D gene: TRBD2
clone size: once
CDR3 length: 14
J gene: TRBJ2-1
V gene: TRBV20-1

CDR3 DNA: TGTGCCAGCAGTGAAAGGCCGATGAACACTGAAGCTTTCTTT
CDR3 protein: CASSERPMNTEAFF
D gene: -
clone size: -
CDR3 length: 14
J gene: TRBJ1-1
V gene: TRBV2

CDR3 DNA: TGTGCCAGCAGTTTGGGAGACCACTCTGGGGAGACCCAGTACTTC
CDR3 protein: CASSLGDHSGETQYF
D gene: -
clone size: many
CDR3 length: 15
J gene: TRBJ2-5
V gene: TRBV28

CDR3 DNA: TGCAGTGCGCAGGGGGCCGGGGAGCTGTTTTTT
CDR3 protein: CSAQGAGELFF
D gene: TRBD1
clone size: -
CDR3 length: 11
J gene: TRBJ2-2
V gene: TRBV20-1

CDR3 DNA: TGTGCCAGCATTACAGGGGGCCAAGAGACCCAGTACTTC
CDR3 protein: CASITGGQETQYF
D gene: TRBD1
clone size: -
CDR3 length: 13
J gene: TRBJ2-5
V gene: TRBV28

CDR3 DNA: TGTGCCAGCATCCCGGGAGGGATGAGCACCGGGGAGCTGTTTTTT
CDR3 protein: CASIPGGMSTGELFF
D gene: TRBD2
clone size: few
CDR3 length: 15
J gene: TRBJ2-2
V gene: TRBV28

CDR3 DNA: TGCGCCAGTCGTTTGGACGGGTTGAACACTGAAGCTTTCTTT
CDR3 protein: CASRLDGLNTEAFF
D gene: -
clone size: -
CDR3 length: 14
J gene: TRBJ1-1
V gene: TRBV5-1

CDR3 DNA: TGTGCCAGCAGCCTCCGGCGAGTGCAGAGAACAGATACGCAGTATTTT
CDR3 protein: CASSLRRVQRTDTQYF
D gene: -
clone size: -
CDR3 length: 16
J gene: TRBJ2-3
V gene: TRBV7-8

CDR3 DNA: TGTGCCAGCAGCGCAAGACAGGGAACAGATACGCAGTATTTT
CDR3 protein: CASSARQGTDTQYF
D gene: TRBD1
clone size: few
CDR3 length: 14
J gene: TRBJ2-3
V gene: TRBV9

CDR3 DNA: TGTGCCAGCAGGGCTAGCGGTTCCCGCACAGATACGCAGTATTTT
CDR3 protein: CASRASGSRTDTQYF
D gene: TRBD2
clone size: -
CDR3 length: 15
J gene: TRBJ2-3
V gene: TRBV6-1

CDR3 DNA: TGCGCCAGCAGCTCATGGGAGGGACATACCGGGGAGCTGTTTTTT
CDR3 protein: CASSSWEGHTGELFF
D gene: -
clone size: -
CDR3 length: 15
J gene: TRBJ2-2
V gene: TRBV5-1

CDR3 DNA: TGCAGCGTTGGGATCGTTTCCTACGAGCAGTACTTC
CDR3 protein: CSVGIVSYEQYF
D gene: -
clone size: -
CDR3 length: 12
J gene: TRBJ2-7
V gene: TRBV29-1

CDR3 DNA: TGTGCCAGCTCACCACGTCTGGCAACCCAAGAGACCCAGTACTTC
CDR3 protein: CASSPRLATQETQYF
D gene: -
clone size: -
CDR3 length: 15
J gene: TRBJ2-5
V gene: TRBV18

CDR3 DNA: TGCGCCAGCAGCTCTGGAGGGATTGGCTATGGCTACACCTTC
CDR3 protein: CASSSGGIGYGYTF
D gene: -
clone size: -
CDR3 length: 14
J gene: TRBJ1-2
V gene: TRBV5-1

CDR3 DNA: TGTGCCAGCAGTTACCAACAGAGCTCCTACAATGAGCAGTTCTTC
CDR3 protein: CASSYQQSSYNEQFF
D gene: -
clone size: -
CDR3 length: 15
J gene: TRBJ2-1
V gene: TRBV6-2/TRBV6-3

CDR3 DNA: TGTGCCAGCAGACCGTATAGCGGGGGCCCCTACGAGCAGTACTTC
CDR3 protein: CASRPYSGGPYEQYF
D gene: TRBD2
clone size: -
CDR3 length: 15
J gene: TRBJ2-7
V gene: TRBV7-2

CDR3 DNA: TGTGCCACCCTGTCAAGGGAGGCCGGGGAGCTGTTTTTT
CDR3 protein: CATLSREAGELFF
D gene: -
clone size: -
CDR3 length: 13
J gene: TRBJ2-2
V gene: TRBV7-9

CDR3 DNA: TGCGCCAGCAGCTTGGCCTGGGGGCTAGCGGGAGTGTATACGCAGTATTTT
CDR3 protein: CASSLAWGLAGVYTQYF
D gene: TRBD2
clone size: few
CDR3 length: 17
J gene: TRBJ2-3
V gene: TRBV5-1

CDR3 DNA: TGCAGTGCTAGAGAAGGGGTAGCCAAAAACATTCAGTACTTC
CDR3 protein: CSAREGVAKNIQYF
D gene: -
clone size: few
CDR3 length: 14
J gene: TRBJ2-4
V gene: TRBV20-1

CDR3 DNA: TGTGCCAGCAGCTCATTCACCGGTCCAAGCGACAGTATTGAAGCTTTCTTT
CDR3 protein: CASSSFTGPSDSIEAFF
D gene: -
clone size: few
CDR3 length: 17
J gene: TRBJ1-1
V gene: TRBV11-2

CDR3 DNA: TGTGCCAGTAGTGGACCCGGGACAGCGAACACCGGGGAGCTGTTTTTT
CDR3 protein: CASSGPGTANTGELFF
D gene: TRBD1
clone size: -
CDR3 length: 16
J gene: TRBJ2-2
V gene: TRBV19

CDR3 DNA: TGCAGTGCTGCAGCGGGGGGGGGCACAGATACGCAGTATTTT
CDR3 protein: CSAAAGGGTDTQYF
D gene: TRBD2
clone size: few
CDR3 length: 14
J gene: TRBJ2-3
V gene: TRBV20-1

CDR3 DNA: TGTGCCAGCAGCCATGGGACAGGGAACTATGGCTACACCTTC
CDR3 protein: CASSHGTGNYGYTF
D gene: TRBD1
clone size: -
CDR3 length: 14
J gene: TRBJ1-2
V gene: TRBV7-2

CDR3 DNA: TGTGCCAGCAGCTTTGGCCCTAAAAACGCCGGGGAGCTGTTTTTT
CDR3 protein: CASSFGPKNAGELFF
D gene: -
clone size: -
CDR3 length: 15
J gene: TRBJ2-2
V gene: TRBV5-6

CDR3 DNA: TGTGCCAGCAGTTATCCGGGACTAGCGGGAGTCCCTAGCTCCTACAATGAGCAGTTCTTC
CDR3 protein: CASSYPGLAGVPSSYNEQFF
D gene: TRBD2
clone size: few
CDR3 length: 20
J gene: TRBJ2-1
V gene: TRBV6-2/TRBV6-3

CDR3 DNA: TGTGCCAGCAGTGAATACAAGGGACAGAGGAATGAGCAGTTCTTC
CDR3 protein: CASSEYKGQRNEQFF
D gene: TRBD1
clone size: once
CDR3 length: 15
J gene: TRBJ2-1
V gene: TRBV6-1

CDR3 DNA: TGTGCCAGCAGCTTATTAGAGAGCTCTGGAAACACCATATATTTT
CDR3 protein: CASSLLESSGNTIYF
D gene: -
clone size: -
CDR3 length: 15
J gene: TRBJ1-3
V gene: TRBV7-6

CDR3 DNA: TGTGCCAGCAGCCCACCGGGACTAGCGGGAGGTGTCAAAAACATTCAGTACTTC
CDR3 protein: CASSPPGLAGGVKNIQYF
D gene: TRBD2
clone size: -
CDR3 length: 18
J gene: TRBJ2-4
V gene: TRBV12-3/TRBV12-4

CDR3 DNA: TGTGCCATCAGTGAGTCGGCAGGAAGGGTTTCACCCCTCCACTTT
CDR3 protein: CAISESAGRVSPLHF
D gene: -
clone size: -
CDR3 length: 15
J gene: TRBJ1-6
V gene: TRBV10-3

CDR3 DNA: TGTGCCAGCAGGACTAGCGGGATATCTTACGAGCAGTACTTC
CDR3 protein: CASRTSGISYEQYF
D gene: TRBD2
clone size: -
CDR3 length: 14
J gene: TRBJ2-7
V gene: TRBV6-2/TRBV6-3

CDR3 DNA: TGCAGTGCCATCGAAAACTCCTACGAGCAGTACTTC
CDR3 protein: CSAIENSYEQYF
D gene: -
clone size: few
CDR3 length: 12
J gene: TRBJ2-7
V gene: TRBV20-1

CDR3 DNA: TGTGCCAGCAGCTCCCCCAAAACGACAGGGACCTACGAGCAGTACTTC
CDR3 protein: CASSSPKTTGTYEQYF
D gene: TRBD1
clone size: few
CDR3 length: 16
J gene: TRBJ2-7
V gene: TRBV7-9